This record covers a single TCR beta chain. The CDR3 covers 14 residues. J gave up 2 bases and V 6 bases, and 4 bases lay outside the gene matches. CDR1 LNHDA and CDR2 SQIVND come from the germline V gene (reference sequence). These data originate in a study of cytomegalovirus exposure and HLA in healthy donors. Study-wide context: HLA-typed donors contributed 65 million to 95 million unique TCRs, which were held in an early data release.

Primers: 60 Vbeta forward and 13 Jbeta reverse. The protocol was immunoSEQ multiplex PCR, while the TCRdb copy is restricted to in-frame clones and leaves out a portion. Among roughly 110,000 clones listed, more than 70% were seen once. The sequencing sample was made of PBMCs. The clonotype originates from a man aged 35-49 years in good health and CMV-seronegative. This chain uses TRBV19 with TRBJ2-7, with TRBD1 identical over 10 bases. As DNA, the CDR3 is TGTGCCAGTAGGTCCGGGACAGGGGCCTACGAGCAGTACTTC. It is translated as CASRSGTGAYEQYF.